The 19 T cell receptor beta chains below all came from one sample that was sequenced in a study of CD8+CD57+ T cells in acquired aplastic anemia. Those patients picked for sequencing had displayed CD8+CD57+ cell expansion on flow cytometry. Using genomic DNA as the template, TCR beta VDJ and CDR3 profiling was carried out. TCRdb reanalysed the reads using MiXCR and keeps one entry per CDR3 protein. The sample has approximately 98,000 distinct CDR3 sequences, 65% to 70% seen once. The source material was sorted CD4+, CD8+, or CD8+CD57+ T cells (not recorded which) from PBMCs. These receptors were taken from a human donor with aplastic anemia.

CDR3 in amino acids: CATSDRTSSGTDTQYF. The CDR3, as DNA: TGTGCCACCAGTGATCGGACTTCTTCAGGGACAGATACGCAGTATTTT. The chain recombines TRBV24-1 with TRBJ2-3, with D perhaps given as TRBD1 or TRBD2 (5 bases each). CDR3 length: 16 amino acids. CDR1 is KGHDR, CDR2 SFDVKD, per germline. Trimming removed 3 bases from V and 3 bases from J, with 15 bases in between.

The chain links TRBV20-1 to TRBJ1-1; D is uncertain. The CDR3 has 11 residues. From germline, CDR1 is DFQATT and CDR2 SNEGSKA (reference sequence). V was clipped by 4 bases and J by 6 bases, with 9 bases between them. The CDR3 sequence: CSAKERAEAFF. The CDR3 nucleotides are TGCAGTGCTAAGGAAAGGGCTGAAGCTTTCTTT.

The chain joins TRBV29-1 to TRBJ1-2; D is perhaps TRBD1 (6 bases). Trimming stripped 4 bases from V and 8 bases from J, with 11 bases between. This CDR3 is 11 amino acids long. The V gene's germline CDR1 is SQVTM and CDR2 ANQGSEA. The CDR3 DNA is TGCAGCGTTGTCGCAGGGGACGGCTACACCTTC. This sequence encodes CSVVAGDGYTF.

CDR3 sequence: CASRTYLPYEQYF. The CDR3 DNA reads TGTGCCTCAAGGACCTACCTTCCCTACGAGCAGTACTTC. The chain combines TRBV2 with TRBJ2-7, with D hard to call. Germline assignment: CDR1 SNHLY and CDR2 FYNNEI. Trimming pared 11 bases from V and 2 bases from J, leaving 16 bases between. This CDR3 has 13 residues.

A few counts support this clonotype. This chain uses TRBV20-1 with TRBJ2-7; TRBD2 agrees at 13 bases. Trimming at V came to 5 bases and at J to 3 bases, leaving 4 bases not matched to a gene. The CDR3 sequence is 14 residues long. Germline-derived CDR1 and CDR2 are DFQATT and SNEGSKA (reference sequence). This CDR3 is CSAHRTSGSYEQYF. DNA for the CDR3: TGCAGTGCTCATCGGACTAGCGGGAGCTACGAGCAGTACTTC.

The rearrangement joins TRBV9 to TRBJ2-3; tentative D call: TRBD2 (6 bases). This CDR3 contains 15 residues. CDR1 and CDR2 (germline): SGDLS, YYNGEE. The V and J ends lost 0 bases and 5 bases respectively, with 13 bases between them. The DNA for the CDR3 is TGTGCCAGCAGCGTAGCGGGGGATTCCCAAGATACGCAGTATTTT. This translates into CASSVAGDSQDTQYF.

The chain couples TRBV7-2 to TRBJ2-3; no firm D call. The CDR3 has 13 residues. The V and J ends lost 7 bases and 8 bases respectively, with 16 bases between them. CDR1 and CDR2 from the germline V gene are SGHTA and FQGNSA. For the CDR3, the DNA is TGTGCCAGCATCCCTTCAGCGTCCGGTACGCAGTATTTT. Its protein product is CASIPSASGTQYF.

The CDR3 DNA sequence: TGTGCCATCAGTGAGTACACAGACTACGAGCAGTACTTC. Residues: CAISEYTDYEQYF. The rearrangement links TRBV10-3 to TRBJ2-7, with no clear D. V lost 1 base to trimming and J lost 3 bases, with 7 bases between them. Germline values: CDR1 ENHRY, CDR2 SYGVKD. The CDR3 consists of 13 residues.

J is TRBJ2-5 and V is TRBV7-3; 12 nucleotides match TRBD2. The V segment lost 0 bases and the J segment 2 bases; nucleotides outside the gene matches: 4. The CDR3 spans 17 residues. Germline CDR1 SGHTA, CDR2 FQGTGA. The CDR3 region is CASSLTSTSGGQETQYF. CDR3 in DNA: TGTGCCAGCAGCTTAACGTCGACTAGCGGGGGACAAGAGACCCAGTACTTC.

The rearrangement links TRBV15 to TRBJ2-7, with 10 nucleotides matching TRBD1. The CDR3 has 18 residues. The V segment lost 5 bases and the J segment 0 bases; nucleotides outside the gene matches: 13. CDR1 is LNHNV and CDR2 is YYDKDF in the germline V gene (reference sequence). The CDR3 region is CATSPGTGETFSSYEQYF. The CDR3 coding sequence is TGTGCCACCAGCCCAGGGACAGGGGAGACTTTCAGCTCCTACGAGCAGTACTTC.

The sample holds many counts of this clonotype. V and J are TRBV5-8 and TRBJ2-2; no clear D gene. The CDR3 has 13 residues. Germline lookup yields CDR1 SGHTS and CDR2 YDEGEE. The V and J ends lost 0 bases and 9 bases respectively, with 9 bases between them. The CDR3 region is CASSLAPMRELFF. CDR3 nucleotide sequence: TGTGCCAGCAGCTTGGCCCCGATGCGGGAGCTGTTTTTT.

This chain connects TRBV5-6 to TRBJ2-7; the match to TRBD1 covers 7 bases. The CDR3 is 13 residues long. J lost 6 bases, V lost 4 bases, and 7 bases had no gene match. Germline V gene lookup returns CDR1 SGHDT and CDR2 YYEEEE. The CDR3 DNA reads as TGTGCCAGCAGCCCCGACAGGGACGGCGAGCAGTACTTC. Amino acids: CASSPDRDGEQYF.

Comment on this clonotype: An end of the junction differs from the germline gene, which may be a read error. This sequence joins TRBV29-1 and TRBJ1-4, with TRBD1 as a possible D gene (6 bases). Germline V gene sequence: CDR1 SQVTM, CDR2 ANQGSEA. The CDR3 contains 19 residues. CDR3 nucleotides: TGCAGCAATCTCTTTGGGGGGGCCAAAAATTGGCCAACTAATGAAAAACTGTTCTTT. Protein product: CSNLFGGAKNWPTNEKLFF. Looking up the rest from reference TRBV29-1 and TRBJ1-4 gives the full variable domain: SAVISQKPSRDICQRGTSLTIQCQVDSQVTMMFWYRQQPGQSLTLIATANQGSEATYESGFVIDKFPISRPNLTFSTLTVSNMSPEDSSIYLCSNLFGGAKNWPTNEKLFFGSGTQLSVL.

V and J are TRBV20-1 and TRBJ2-5; D not resolved. This CDR3 comprises 12 residues. Germline CDR1 is DFQATT and CDR2 is SNEGSKA (reference sequence). The ends were cut back, 2 bases at V and 1 base at J, with 5 bases in the middle. DNA of the CDR3: TGCAGTGCTAGAAGGAGCCAAGAGACCCAGTACTTC. Translation: CSARRSQETQYF.

This clonotype was observed a few times. The gene calls are TRBV20-1 and TRBJ1-5; TRBD1 agrees at 8 bases. This CDR3 spans 14 amino acids. The ends lost 6 bases at V and 3 bases at J; junction bases unmatched: 7. Looked up from germline, CDR1 is DFQATT and CDR2 is SNEGSKA (reference sequence). The CDR3 loop reads CSAPTGADNQPQHF. In nucleotides, the CDR3 is TGCAGTGCCCCGACAGGGGCGGACAATCAGCCCCAGCATTTT.

The chain couples TRBV30 to TRBJ2-5, with D unclear. Germline V gene data show CDR1 as GTSNPN and CDR2 as SVGIG (reference sequence). Trimming shortened V by 5 bases and J by 5 bases, and 9 bases separated the two germline ends. This CDR3 spans 11 amino acids. The CDR3, as DNA: TGTGCCTGGTCGTCGCGGGAGACCCAGTACTTC. This sequence encodes CAWSSRETQYF.

The chain employs TRBV4-3 and TRBJ2-1; 9 bases map to TRBD2. Losses at the gene ends were 3 bases for V and 7 bases for J; bases not matched to a gene: 4. The CDR3 sequence is 14 residues long. From germline, CDR1 is LGHNA and CDR2 YSLEER. The CDR3 DNA reads TGCGCCAGCAGCCAGCGGGAGGGCCTAAATGAGCAGTTCTTC. Protein: CASSQREGLNEQFF.

The V and J genes are TRBV20-1 and TRBJ2-2, with D perhaps TRBD2 (7 bases). This CDR3 comprises 14 residues. The germline gives CDR1 DFQATT, CDR2 SNEGSKA (reference sequence). V lost 7 bases and J lost 4, with 16 bases in between. The CDR3 bases are TGCAGTGGGAGTACGGGGGGCGGCACCGGGGAGCTGTTTTTT. Its translation is CSGSTGGGTGELFF.

The genes are TRBV20-1 and TRBJ2-7; 9 bases fit TRBD2. The CDR3 runs 14 residues. Germline lookup yields CDR1 DFQATT and CDR2 SNEGSKA (reference sequence). J lost 6 bases, V lost 1 base, and 7 bases had no gene match. The DNA for the CDR3 is TGCAGTGCTAGAGTTAGCGGGAGTGCGGGCGAGCAGTACTTC. Translating it yields CSARVSGSAGEQYF.